The 2 T cell receptor beta chains below were found in one sample sequenced in a study of cytomegalovirus exposure and HLA in healthy donors. Primers: 60 Vbeta forward and 13 Jbeta reverse. The assay was immunoSEQ multiplex PCR, and TCRdb's table has in-frame clones only and misses some. The data hold some 87,000 clones, with around 70% observed a single time. The sequenced material came from PBMCs. The source of these receptors is a woman aged 45-65 years in good health and CMV-seropositive.

J is TRBJ1-3 and V is TRBV28; no firm D call. V lost 5 bases and J 0 bases, leaving 11 bases between the germline ends. CDR1 is MDHEN, CDR2 SYDVKM, per germline. CDR3 length equals 15 residues. The CDR3 here is CASSPSGSSGNTIYF. The CDR3 DNA follows: TGTGCCAGCAGTCCCTCGGGGAGCTCTGGAAACACCATATATTTT. Filled out from reference TRBV28 and TRBJ1-3, the complete variable domain reads DVKVTQSSRYLVKRTGEKVFLECVQDMDHENMFWYRQDPGLGLRLIYFSYDVKMKEKGDIPEGYSVSREKKERFSLILESASTNQTSMYLCASSPSGSSGNTIYFGEGSWLTVV.

This clone was counted only a few times. The genes are TRBV6-1 and TRBJ2-2; 12 positions agree with TRBD2. Per germline, CDR1 MNHNS and CDR2 SASEGT. The junction had 9 bases not matched to a gene; V was cut back by 10 bases and J by 6 bases. The CDR3 consists of 15 residues. The chain's CDR3 is CATRLAGERAGELFF. The CDR3 DNA is TGTGCCACCCGACTAGCGGGAGAACGGGCCGGGGAGCTGTTTTTT.